This T cell receptor beta chain derives from a study of identical twins. V dropped 4 bases and J dropped 6; count of bases not matched to a gene: 3. Per the germline V gene, CDR1 is SGHRS and CDR2 is YFSETQ. The CDR3 covers 13 residues. This clonotype was detected a few times. TCRdb reanalysed the 5' RACE reads using MiXCR and keeps one entry per CDR3 protein. The table lists over 250,000 distinct CDR3 sequences, 8% to 9.5% of them singletons. The sample was also linked to a second study, of yellow fever vaccine responses in identical twins.

The V call is TRBV5-1, the J call TRBJ1-4; 7 bases are a match to TRBD1. This clonotype was sampled from a young woman in good health. The specimen sequenced was CD8+ T cells sorted from blood. The CDR3 nucleotides are TGCGCCAGCAGCCCGGGGACAGATGAAAAACTGTTTTTT. Translation gives CASSPGTDEKLFF.